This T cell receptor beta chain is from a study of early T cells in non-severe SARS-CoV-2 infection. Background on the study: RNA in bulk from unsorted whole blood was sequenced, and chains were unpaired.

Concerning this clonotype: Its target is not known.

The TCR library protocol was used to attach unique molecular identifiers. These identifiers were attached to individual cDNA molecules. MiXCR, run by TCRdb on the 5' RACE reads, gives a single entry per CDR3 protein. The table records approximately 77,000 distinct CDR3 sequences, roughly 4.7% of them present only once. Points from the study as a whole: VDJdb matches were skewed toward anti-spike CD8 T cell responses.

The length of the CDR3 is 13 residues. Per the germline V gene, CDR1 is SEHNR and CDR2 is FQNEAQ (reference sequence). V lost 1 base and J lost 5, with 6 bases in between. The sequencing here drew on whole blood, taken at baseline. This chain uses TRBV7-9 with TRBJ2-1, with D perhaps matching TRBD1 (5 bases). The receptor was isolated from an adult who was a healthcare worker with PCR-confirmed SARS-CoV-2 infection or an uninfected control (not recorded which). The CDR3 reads CASSLVGDNEQFF. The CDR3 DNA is TGTGCCAGCAGCTTAGTAGGGGACAATGAGCAGTTCTTC.